The clone carrying this TCR beta chain was picked up a small number of times. The antigen is not known. CDR1 and CDR2 from the germline V gene are SGHRS and YFSETQ. There are 16 residues in the CDR3. J gave up 5 bases and V 3 bases, and 8 bases lay outside the gene matches. The data stem from a study of long-term antiretroviral therapy in people with HIV. Regarding the study as a whole: Those clones which expanded before ART made up the dominant part of the repertoire at all time points. Investigators report no available data on ART adherence, viral resistance or therapy changes.

Version v3.0 of the immunoSEQ assay was performed at survey level. Generated by immunoSEQ multiplex PCR, the TCRdb table keeps only in-frame clones and is missing some. The data show 25,000 to 30,000 clones, with roughly four fifths seen just once and approximately 11% held by the top ten. The chain joins TRBV5-1 to TRBJ2-2, with 9 bases lining up with TRBD1. The receptor was isolated from a man between 18 and 29 years old with HIV. Sequenced material: unsorted PBMCs, taken 0.8 years before starting antiretroviral therapy. The DNA of the CDR3 is TGCGCCAGCAGCTCCCAGGCGACAGGGGGAACCGGGGAGCTGTTTTTT. Residues: CASSSQATGGTGELFF.